This T cell receptor beta chain came from a study of Graves' ophthalmopathy and Graves' hyperthyroidism. Study at large: Samples of peripheral blood were obtained at initial diagnosis, prior to treatment of any kind. Study outcomes and limitations: Blood also carried most expanded thyroid clonotypes exceeding 0.001 frequency.

The trim removed 4 bases at V and 2 bases at J, leaving 2 bases unmatched. Germline V lookup: CDR1 SGDLS, CDR2 YYNGEE. CDR3 length equals 13 residues. This clonotype appeared a few times. Its target is not known. Amplification of TCR beta CDR3 regions used RNA transcripts. RT-PCR in the first round used HTBI primers; a second-round multiplex PCR followed. MiXCR, applied by TCRdb to the multiplex PCR reads, yields one record per CDR3 protein. The repertoire holds about 240,000 distinct CDR3 sequences, with around 50% as singletons. The chain couples TRBV9 to TRBJ1-2; TRBD1 matches at 7 bases. The receptor was isolated from an adult man with Graves' ophthalmopathy. Sequencing input: peripheral blood. CDR3 coding DNA: TGTGCCAGCAGCACGGGACAGAACTATGGCTACACCTTC. Amino acids: CASSTGQNYGYTF.